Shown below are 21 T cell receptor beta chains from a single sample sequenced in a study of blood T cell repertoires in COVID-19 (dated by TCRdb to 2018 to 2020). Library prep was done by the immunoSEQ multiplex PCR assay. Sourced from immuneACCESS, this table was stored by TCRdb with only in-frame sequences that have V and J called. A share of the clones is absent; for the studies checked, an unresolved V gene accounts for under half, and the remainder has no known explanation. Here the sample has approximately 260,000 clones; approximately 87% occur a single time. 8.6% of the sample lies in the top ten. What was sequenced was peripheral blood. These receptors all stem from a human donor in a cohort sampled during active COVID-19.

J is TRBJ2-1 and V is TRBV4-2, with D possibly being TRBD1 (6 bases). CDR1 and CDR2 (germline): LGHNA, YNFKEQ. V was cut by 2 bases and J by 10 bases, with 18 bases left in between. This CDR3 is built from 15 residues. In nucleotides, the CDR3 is TGTGCCAGCAGCCAATCGGGGACACACACCAGGGAGCAGTTCTTC. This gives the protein CASSQSGTHTREQFF.

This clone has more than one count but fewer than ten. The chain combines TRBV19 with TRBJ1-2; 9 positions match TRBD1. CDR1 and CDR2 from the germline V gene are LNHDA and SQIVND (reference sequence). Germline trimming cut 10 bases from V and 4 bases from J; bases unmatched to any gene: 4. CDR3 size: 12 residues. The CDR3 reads CATRDRVYGYTF. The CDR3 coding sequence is TGTGCCACGCGGGACAGGGTCTATGGCTACACCTTC.

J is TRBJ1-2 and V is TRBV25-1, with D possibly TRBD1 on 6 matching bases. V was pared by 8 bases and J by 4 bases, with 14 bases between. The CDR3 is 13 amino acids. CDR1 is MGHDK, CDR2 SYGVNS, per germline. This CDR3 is CASRGQTSYGYTF. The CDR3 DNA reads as TGTGCCAGCCGTGGACAGACCTCCTATGGCTACACCTTC.

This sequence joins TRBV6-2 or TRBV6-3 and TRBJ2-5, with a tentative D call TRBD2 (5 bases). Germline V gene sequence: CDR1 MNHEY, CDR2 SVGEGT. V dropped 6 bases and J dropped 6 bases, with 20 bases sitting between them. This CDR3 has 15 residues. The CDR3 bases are TGTGCCAGCAGCCCCGTCGCGGACTTCAAGAAGACCCAGTACTTC. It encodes CASSPVADFKKTQYF.

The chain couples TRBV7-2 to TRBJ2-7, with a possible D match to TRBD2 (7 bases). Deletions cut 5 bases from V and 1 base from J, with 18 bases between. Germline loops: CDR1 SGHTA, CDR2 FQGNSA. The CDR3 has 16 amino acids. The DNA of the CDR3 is TGTGCCAGCAGCACACCCAAGGGGGGGGTGTCCTACGAGCAGTACTTC. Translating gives CASSTPKGGVSYEQYF.

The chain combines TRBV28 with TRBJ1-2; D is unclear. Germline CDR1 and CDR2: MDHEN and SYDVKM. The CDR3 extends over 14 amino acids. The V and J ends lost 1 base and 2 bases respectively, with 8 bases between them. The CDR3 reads CASSLLRRNYGYTF. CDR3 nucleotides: TGTGCCAGCAGTTTATTACGCAGGAACTATGGCTACACCTTC.

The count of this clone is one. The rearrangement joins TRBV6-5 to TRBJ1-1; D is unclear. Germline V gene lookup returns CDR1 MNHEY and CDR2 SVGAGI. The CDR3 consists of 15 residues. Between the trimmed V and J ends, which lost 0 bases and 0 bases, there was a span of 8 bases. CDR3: CASSYSGGMNTEAFF. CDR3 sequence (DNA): TGTGCCAGCAGTTACTCAGGCGGAATGAACACTGAAGCTTTCTTT.

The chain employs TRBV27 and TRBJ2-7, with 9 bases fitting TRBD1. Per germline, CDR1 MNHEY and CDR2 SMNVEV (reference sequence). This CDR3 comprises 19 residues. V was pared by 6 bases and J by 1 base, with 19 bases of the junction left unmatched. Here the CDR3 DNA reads TGTGCCAGCAGGACCCCGTCCCGGGACAGGGTTGGGGGTTCCTACGAGCAGTACTTC. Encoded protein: CASRTPSRDRVGGSYEQYF.

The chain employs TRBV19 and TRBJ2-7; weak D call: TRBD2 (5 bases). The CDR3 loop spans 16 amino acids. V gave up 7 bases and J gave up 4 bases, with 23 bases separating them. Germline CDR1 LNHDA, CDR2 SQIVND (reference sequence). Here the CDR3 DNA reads TGTGCCAGTACCAATCCTCGGGGTGGAGGTCTTTACGAGCAGTACTTC. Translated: CASTNPRGGGLYEQYF.

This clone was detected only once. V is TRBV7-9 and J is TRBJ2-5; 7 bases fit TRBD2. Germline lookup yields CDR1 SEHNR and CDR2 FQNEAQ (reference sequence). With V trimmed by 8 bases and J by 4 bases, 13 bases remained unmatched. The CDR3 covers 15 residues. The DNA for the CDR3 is TGTGCCAGCTCAATTAATGGGGCTAGCGGAGAGACCCAGTACTTC. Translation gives CASSINGASGETQYF.

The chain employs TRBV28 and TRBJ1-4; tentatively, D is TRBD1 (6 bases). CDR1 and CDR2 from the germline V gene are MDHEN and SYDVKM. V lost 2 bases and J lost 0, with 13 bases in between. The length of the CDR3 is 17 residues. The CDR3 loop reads CASSLPDSRPTNEKLFF. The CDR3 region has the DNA TGTGCCAGCAGTTTACCGGACAGTCGACCAACTAATGAAAAACTGTTTTTT.

The CDR3 sequence: CASSIQGMDTQYF. CDR3 bases: TGTGCCAGCTCAATACAGGGGATGGATACGCAGTATTTT. The chain couples TRBV18 to TRBJ2-3; 7 nucleotides agree with TRBD1. V was pared by 5 bases and J by 6 bases, with 5 bases of the junction left unmatched. Germline V gene sequence: CDR1 KGHSH, CDR2 LQKENI. This CDR3 has 13 residues. Combining the CDR3 with reference TRBV18 and TRBJ2-3 gives the whole variable domain NAGVMQNPRHLVRRRGQEARLRCSPMKGHSHVYWYRQLPEEGLKFMVYLQKENIIDESGMPKERFSAEFPKEGPSILRIQQVVRGDSAAYFCASSIQGMDTQYFGPGTRLTVL.

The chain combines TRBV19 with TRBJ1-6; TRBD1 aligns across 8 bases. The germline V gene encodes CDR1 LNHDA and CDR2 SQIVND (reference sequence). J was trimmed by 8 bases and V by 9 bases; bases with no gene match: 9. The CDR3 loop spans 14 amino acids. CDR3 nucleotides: TGTGCCAGCGGACCGACAGGGGTGGATTCACCCCTCCACTTT. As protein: CASGPTGVDSPLHF.

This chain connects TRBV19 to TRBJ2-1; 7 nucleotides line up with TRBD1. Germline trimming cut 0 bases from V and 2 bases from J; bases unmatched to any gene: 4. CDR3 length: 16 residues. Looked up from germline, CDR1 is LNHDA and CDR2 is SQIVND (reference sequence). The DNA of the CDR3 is TGTGCCAGTAGTATAGATGGGGGACAGCCCTACAATGAGCAGTTCTTC. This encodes CASSIDGGQPYNEQFF.

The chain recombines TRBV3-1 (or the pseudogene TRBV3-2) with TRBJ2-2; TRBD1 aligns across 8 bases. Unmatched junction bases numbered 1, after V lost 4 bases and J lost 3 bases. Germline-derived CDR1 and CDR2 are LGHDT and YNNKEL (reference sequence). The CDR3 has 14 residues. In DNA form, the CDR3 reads TGTGCCAGCAGCCTGGGACAGGACACCGGGGAGCTGTTTTTT. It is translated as CASSLGQDTGELFF.

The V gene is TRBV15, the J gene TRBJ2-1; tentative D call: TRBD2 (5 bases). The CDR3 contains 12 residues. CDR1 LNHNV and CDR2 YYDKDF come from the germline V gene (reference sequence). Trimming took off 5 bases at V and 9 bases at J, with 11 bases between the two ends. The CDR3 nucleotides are TGTGCCACCAGCGGACTTTTTGGTGAGCAGTTCTTC. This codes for CATSGLFGEQFF.

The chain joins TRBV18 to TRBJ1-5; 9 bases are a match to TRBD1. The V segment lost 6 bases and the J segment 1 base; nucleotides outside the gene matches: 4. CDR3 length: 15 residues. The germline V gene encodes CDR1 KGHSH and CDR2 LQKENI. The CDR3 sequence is CASSRTGESNQPQHF. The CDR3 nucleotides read TGTGCCAGCTCGCGGACAGGGGAGAGCAATCAGCCCCAGCATTTT.

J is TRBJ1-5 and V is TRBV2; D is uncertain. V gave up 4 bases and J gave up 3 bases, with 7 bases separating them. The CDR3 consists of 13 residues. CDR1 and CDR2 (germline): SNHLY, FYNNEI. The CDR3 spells CASSVRFNQPQHF. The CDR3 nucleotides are TGTGCCAGCAGTGTACGGTTCAATCAGCCCCAGCATTTT.

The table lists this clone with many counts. The CDR3 region is CASSYSRTGGTYGYTF. The CDR3 nucleotides read TGTGCCAGCAGTTACTCCCGGACAGGGGGTACCTATGGCTACACCTTC. The chain uses TRBV6-5 and TRBJ1-2, with 10 bases identical to TRBD1. Germline trimming cut 0 bases from V and 4 bases from J; bases unmatched to any gene: 5. This CDR3 is built from 16 residues. Germline CDR1 MNHEY, CDR2 SVGAGI.

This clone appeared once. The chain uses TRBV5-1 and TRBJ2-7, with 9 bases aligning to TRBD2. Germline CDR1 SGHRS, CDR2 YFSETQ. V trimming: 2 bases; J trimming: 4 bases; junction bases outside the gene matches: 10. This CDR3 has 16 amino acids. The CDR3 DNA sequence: TGCGCCAGCAGCTTATCTAGGGCTAGCGGGGTTTACGAGCAGTACTTC. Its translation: CASSLSRASGVYEQYF.

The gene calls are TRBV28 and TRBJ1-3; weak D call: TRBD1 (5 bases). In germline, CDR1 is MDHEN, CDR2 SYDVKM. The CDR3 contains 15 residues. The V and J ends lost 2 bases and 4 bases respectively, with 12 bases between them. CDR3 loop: CASSLGAGRGNTIYF. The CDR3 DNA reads TGTGCCAGCAGTTTAGGGGCAGGGAGGGGAAACACCATATATTTT.